This T cell receptor beta chain was recorded in a study of radiation and T cells in renal cell carcinoma. The length of the CDR3 is 16 residues. The V gene lost 2 bases and the J gene lost 0 bases, with 11 bases spanning the gap. Germline V lookup: CDR1 MNHEY, CDR2 SVGAGI. The protocol was immunoSEQ multiplex PCR, while the TCRdb copy is restricted to in-frame clones and leaves out a portion. In the table there are 75,000 to 90,000 clones, about nine tenths of which are singletons. Noted time point: blood 4 weeks post-SBRT, at nephrectomy. The treatment was: 15 Gy SBRT to primary tumor, nephrectomy 4 weeks later.

The V call is TRBV6-5, the J call TRBJ1-3; possibly TRBD1 for D (6 bases). The material sequenced was blood, taken from a patient whose treatment included radiotherapy and nephrectomy. The TCR comes from a woman between 70 and 85 years old with renal cell carcinoma. The chain's CDR3 is CASSYGGRRSGNTIYF. CDR3 bases: TGTGCCAGCAGTTACGGGGGCCGTCGCTCTGGAAACACCATATATTTT.